These 31 T cell receptor beta chains were all obtained from the same sample, sequenced in a study of shared clonotypes between healthy human individuals. Sequencing used immunoSEQ multiplex PCR; TCRdb keeps in-frame clones, though not all of them. The table includes hundreds of thousands of clones, roughly 95% detected once. The naive CD8 fraction comprised CD45RO-negative cells positively selected for CCR7 and excluded terminally differentiated effector memory CD45RA+ cells. Specimen: naive CD8+ T cells sorted from blood. Receptor source: a woman aged 25 to 45 in good health.

The V call is TRBV28, the J call TRBJ2-7, with D possibly TRBD2 on 5 matching bases. V was cut by 3 bases and J by 2 bases, with 11 bases left in between. Looked up from germline, CDR1 is MDHEN and CDR2 is SYDVKM. This CDR3 is built from 14 residues. CDR3 sequence reads: CASSLEDFPYEQYF. In DNA form, the CDR3 reads TGTGCCAGCAGTTTGGAGGACTTCCCCTACGAGCAGTACTTC.

The rearrangement links TRBV29-1 to TRBJ2-7; 7 bases align to TRBD1. Germline values: CDR1 SQVTM, CDR2 ANQGSEA. The V gene end was trimmed by 5 bases and the J gene end by 1 base; junction bases not matched to a gene: 11. The CDR3 has 15 amino acids. CDR3 sequence reads: CSVRGIGTDSYEQYF. Here the CDR3 DNA reads TGCAGCGTTCGAGGGATCGGGACAGATTCCTACGAGCAGTACTTC.

The rearrangement uses TRBV7-6 and TRBJ2-7; D ambiguous. Germline CDR1 and CDR2: SGHVS and FNYEAQ. The CDR3 spans 14 residues. V lost 1 base to trimming and J lost 3 bases, with 10 bases between them. The CDR3 DNA is TGTGCCAGCAGCTTAGAGGCCAGATACTACGAGCAGTACTTC. This encodes CASSLEARYYEQYF.

The rearrangement uses TRBV10-3 and TRBJ1-2, with D perhaps TRBD1 (5 bases). Germline V gene data show CDR1 as ENHRY and CDR2 as SYGVKD. The CDR3 spans 12 residues. V was clipped by 3 bases and J by 12 bases, with 14 bases between them. CDR3 DNA: TGTGCCATCAGTGATCCGGAGGGGCCCCACACCTTC. As protein: CAISDPEGPHTF.

This chain connects TRBV4-1 to TRBJ2-7, with TRBD1 identical over 7 bases. The CDR3 extends over 16 amino acids. V dropped 1 base and J dropped 0; count of bases not matched to a gene: 6. The germline gives CDR1 MGHRA, CDR2 YSYEKL. CDR3 DNA sequence: TGCGCCAGCAGCCAAGTCTTGGCAGGGGGCTCCTACGAGCAGTACTTC. Translation gives CASSQVLAGGSYEQYF.

The rearrangement joins TRBV4-1 to TRBJ2-1, with TRBD1 as a possible D gene (5 bases). In germline, CDR1 is MGHRA, CDR2 YSYEKL. This CDR3 is built from 15 residues. V lost 2 bases, J lost 1 base, and 9 bases lay in between. In DNA form, the CDR3 reads TGCGCCAGCAGCCAATATCAGGGATCCTACAATGAGCAGTTCTTC. This gives the protein CASSQYQGSYNEQFF.

Only one count was recorded for this clone. CDR3 in DNA: TGTGCCAGCAGTCAAATAGCCGGATCGACTAGCGGGAGTCCCTACGAGCAGTACTTC. Translating it yields CASSQIAGSTSGSPYEQYF. This chain uses TRBV28 with TRBJ2-7; TRBD2 matches 12 bases. Germline loops: CDR1 MDHEN, CDR2 SYDVKM. The CDR3 is 19 residues long. The V gene end was trimmed by 5 bases and the J gene end by 2 bases; junction bases not matched to a gene: 16.

J is TRBJ2-1 and V is TRBV28, with D perhaps TRBD1 (6 bases). V lost 3 bases to trimming and J lost 1 base, with 16 bases between them. Germline assignment: CDR1 MDHEN and CDR2 SYDVKM. The CDR3 has 17 residues. CDR3 amino acids: CASSFPPQGTSYNEQFF. Written as DNA, the CDR3 is TGTGCCAGCAGTTTTCCACCACAGGGAACATCCTACAATGAGCAGTTCTTC.

The chain uses TRBV28 and TRBJ2-5, with TRBD2 identical over 7 bases. The CDR3 sequence is 16 residues long. The germline CDR1 and CDR2 sequences are MDHEN and SYDVKM. V was pared by 2 bases and J by 2 bases, with 8 bases of the junction left unmatched. The CDR3 DNA reads as TGTGCCAGCAGTTTAACAGGCGGGAGTGGGCAAGAGACCCAGTACTTC. As protein: CASSLTGGSGQETQYF.

The V and J genes are TRBV5-6 and TRBJ2-7; a possible D gene is TRBD1 (5 bases). This CDR3 comprises 13 residues. The germline CDR1 and CDR2 sequences are SGHDT and YYEEEE. Trimming took off 2 bases at V and 2 bases at J, with 8 bases between the two ends. CDR3 region: CASSFGAPYEQYF. Here the CDR3 DNA reads TGTGCCAGCAGCTTTGGGGCCCCCTACGAGCAGTACTTC.

The gene calls are TRBV28 and TRBJ2-2; D is unresolved. V lost 3 bases and J lost 5, with 10 bases in between. This CDR3 has 14 residues. Germline values: CDR1 MDHEN, CDR2 SYDVKM. Written as DNA, the CDR3 is TGTGCCAGCAGTTTGTCCGGGCATACCGGGGAGCTGTTTTTT. It codes for CASSLSGHTGELFF.

The chain is built from TRBV13 and TRBJ2-6; D is unresolved. Germline V CDR1 and CDR2: PRHDT, FYEKMQ (reference sequence). Trimming cost V 0 bases and J 1 base, with 13 bases left between them. There are 18 residues in the CDR3. The CDR3 spells CASSLGVASWSGANVLTF. DNA of the CDR3: TGTGCCAGCAGCTTAGGGGTGGCGAGCTGGTCTGGGGCCAACGTCCTGACTTTC.

This clone was recorded once. The chain links TRBV2 to TRBJ2-5; TRBD2 matches at 7 bases. V lost 2 bases, J lost 5 bases, and 5 bases stayed unmatched. Germline V gene sequence: CDR1 SNHLY, CDR2 FYNNEI. This CDR3 has 14 amino acids. The DNA of the CDR3 is TGTGCCAGCAGTGAATCGGGGGGACGGGAGACCCAGTACTTC. This encodes CASSESGGRETQYF.

For this clone: Other DNA variants within this sample encode the same CDR3. The rearrangement uses TRBV28 and TRBJ1-1; D unresolved. Germline CDR1 MDHEN, CDR2 SYDVKM. The CDR3 loop spans 14 amino acids. With 2 bases removed from V and 5 bases from J, the gap between germline ends came to 12 bases. The DNA for the CDR3 is TGTGCCAGCAGTTTAGTGGGGTTGGGAACTGAAGCTTTCTTT. It translates to CASSLVGLGTEAFF.

This sequence joins TRBV28 and TRBJ2-2; D not certain. Germline lookup yields CDR1 MDHEN and CDR2 SYDVKM. The CDR3 spans 13 residues. V shed 2 bases and J shed 5 bases, with 6 bases lying between them. CDR3 sequence (DNA): TGTGCCAGCAGTTTAGCAGTAACCGGGGAGCTGTTTTTT. Translation gives CASSLAVTGELFF.

This clone appeared once. The V call is TRBV4-1, the J call TRBJ1-1; TRBD1 agrees at 9 bases. The germline V gene encodes CDR1 MGHRA and CDR2 YSYEKL. Unmatched junction bases numbered 10, after V lost 3 bases and J lost 5 bases. The CDR3 runs 16 residues. The CDR3 sequence is CASSHAVRDRVTEAFF. Written as DNA, the CDR3 is TGCGCCAGCAGCCATGCGGTCCGGGACAGGGTAACTGAAGCTTTCTTT.

CDR3: CASSFASAYEQYF. CDR3 DNA sequence: TGTGCCAGTAGTTTCGCCTCCGCCTACGAGCAGTACTTC. The chain recombines TRBV19 with TRBJ2-7; unclear D gene. This CDR3 spans 13 amino acids. In germline, CDR1 is LNHDA, CDR2 SQIVND (reference sequence). Trimming left V 5 bases short and J 2 bases short, with 10 bases between.

A note on this clone: At one boundary the junction diverges from the germline segment, which might be a read error. This chain joins TRBV9 and TRBJ2-3; 12 positions agree with TRBD2. The CDR3 runs to 12 residues. The germline gives CDR1 SGDLS, CDR2 YYNGEE. For the CDR3, the DNA is TGTGCCAGCAGCGTAGACGGGACTAGCGGGTCATTT. Its translation is CASSVDGTSGSF.

This clone showed up just once. The V gene is TRBV27, the J gene TRBJ2-5; D possibly matches TRBD1 or TRBD2 (6 bases each). V shed 0 bases and J shed 3 bases, with 11 bases lying between them. Germline V gene data show CDR1 as MNHEY and CDR2 as SMNVEV (reference sequence). The CDR3 length is 15 residues. This chain's CDR3 is CASSLSLGGKETQYF. CDR3 in DNA: TGTGCCAGCAGTTTATCGCTAGGGGGGAAAGAGACCCAGTACTTC.

V gene TRBV19 combines with J gene TRBJ1-5; D perhaps matches TRBD1 (6 bases). Per germline, CDR1 LNHDA and CDR2 SQIVND (reference sequence). The CDR3 is 15 amino acids. Trimming left V 10 bases short and J 5 bases short, with 21 bases between. CDR3 region: CATQDAQGFYQPQHF. CDR3 in DNA: TGTGCCACTCAGGACGCCCAGGGGTTTTATCAGCCCCAGCATTTT.

J is TRBJ2-7 and V is TRBV2; possibly TRBD1 for D (7 bases). V was pared by 8 bases and J by 3 bases, with 32 bases between. Germline CDR1 and CDR2: SNHLY and FYNNEI. This CDR3 spans 19 amino acids. CDR3 loop: CASLPGGRIPRALHYEQYF. In DNA, the CDR3 is TGTGCCAGCCTCCCAGGGGGGAGGATTCCCCGTGCACTACACTACGAGCAGTACTTC.

V and J are TRBV5-1 and TRBJ1-1; no clear D. The CDR3 length is 13 residues. The V and J ends lost 3 bases and 3 bases respectively, with 9 bases between them. Germline loops: CDR1 SGHRS, CDR2 YFSETQ. The CDR3 DNA is TGCGCCAGCAGCTCCACGGGTTACACTGAAGCTTTCTTT. Its protein is CASSSTGYTEAFF.

This sequence joins TRBV28 and TRBJ2-6; D possibly corresponds to TRBD1 (5 bases). The ends were cut back, 4 bases at V and 4 bases at J, with 14 bases in the middle. The germline CDR1 and CDR2 sequences are MDHEN and SYDVKM. The CDR3 is 16 amino acids. CDR3 in DNA: TGTGCCAGCAGTTCTATAAAGGGGTCAGGGGCCAACGTCCTGACTTTC. Its translation: CASSSIKGSGANVLTF.

This clone was observed a single time. The chain recombines TRBV5-1 with TRBJ1-1; D call uncertain. The CDR3 has 12 residues. Looked up from germline, CDR1 is SGHRS and CDR2 is YFSETQ. V dropped 5 bases and J dropped 8 bases, with 13 bases sitting between them. CDR3 sequence (DNA): TGCGCCAGCAGTTTCTACGGATGGGAAGCTTTCTTT. Residues: CASSFYGWEAFF.

V gene TRBV23-1 combines with J gene TRBJ1-1; D uncertain. TRBV23-1 qualifies as an ORF whose function is uncertain. V was shortened by 10 bases and J by 1 base, with 16 bases between the two germline ends. The CDR3 runs 14 residues. CDR3 sequence reads: CATLPGVTNTEAFF. The CDR3 DNA follows: TGCGCCACCCTCCCAGGAGTGACGAACACTGAAGCTTTCTTT.

This chain links TRBV28 with TRBJ2-1, with a weak D call TRBD1 (5 bases). The CDR3 runs to 14 residues. CDR1 and CDR2 from the germline V gene are MDHEN and SYDVKM. Trimming took 7 bases from V and 5 from J, leaving 15 bases between them. CDR3 protein: CASMPPGSNNEQFF. The CDR3 bases are TGTGCCAGCATGCCCCCAGGGTCAAACAATGAGCAGTTCTTC.

The sample holds one count of this clone. CDR3 amino acids: CASSLGTSGSDEQYF. In DNA form, the CDR3 reads TGTGCCAGCAGTTTGGGGACTAGCGGGAGCGACGAGCAGTACTTC. The V and J genes are TRBV6-1 and TRBJ2-7; 14 bases fit TRBD2. The V gene end was trimmed by 5 bases and the J gene end by 5 bases; junction bases not matched to a gene: 5. This CDR3 contains 15 residues. Germline values: CDR1 MNHNS, CDR2 SASEGT.

J is TRBJ2-3 and V is TRBV25-1; TRBD2 aligns across 14 bases. V lost 3 bases and J lost 2; bases outside the gene matches: 7. CDR1 is MGHDK, CDR2 SYGVNS, per germline. This CDR3 contains 18 residues. CDR3 residues: CASSERLAGGGDTDTQYF. CDR3 DNA sequence: TGTGCCAGCAGTGAGCGACTAGCGGGAGGGGGGGACACAGATACGCAGTATTTT.

V usage is TRBV30 and J usage is TRBJ2-2, with D unclear. Germline values: CDR1 GTSNPN, CDR2 SVGIG (reference sequence). Between the trimmed V and J ends, which lost 1 base and 2 bases, there was a span of 8 bases. The CDR3 loop spans 14 amino acids. CDR3 nucleotides: TGTGCCTGGAGTGGGGGTCTAAACACCGGGGAGCTGTTTTTT. Protein: CAWSGGLNTGELFF.

Of note for this clone: The junction and the germline gene differ at one end; a read error may be behind it. This chain joins TRBV4-1 and TRBJ2-5, with 7 bases that match TRBD1. Germline CDR1 and CDR2: MGHRA and YSYEKL. The CDR3 length is 12 residues. CDR3 nucleotides: TGCGCCAGTAGCCCGACAGGGGAGACCCAGTACTTC. Amino acids: CASSPTGETQYF.

This clone is a singleton in its sample. The gene calls are TRBV6-6 and TRBJ2-1; 8 bases map to TRBD2. Germline lookup yields CDR1 MNHNY and CDR2 SVGAGI (reference sequence). The CDR3 spans 13 residues. V lost 7 bases, J lost 4 bases, and 3 bases stayed unmatched. The CDR3 loop is CASTPGGYNEQFF. CDR3 DNA sequence: TGTGCCAGCACCCCGGGGGGGTACAATGAGCAGTTCTTC.